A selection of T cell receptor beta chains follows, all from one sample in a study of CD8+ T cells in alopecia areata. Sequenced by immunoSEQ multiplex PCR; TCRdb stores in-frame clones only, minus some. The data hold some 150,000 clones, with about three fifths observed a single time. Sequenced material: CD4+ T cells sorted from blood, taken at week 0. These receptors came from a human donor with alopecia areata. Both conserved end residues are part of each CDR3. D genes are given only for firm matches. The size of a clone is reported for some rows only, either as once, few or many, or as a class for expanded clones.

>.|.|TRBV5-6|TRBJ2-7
CASSLFVGNEQYF
TGTGCCAGCAGCTTGTTTGTAGGGAACGAGCAGTACTTC
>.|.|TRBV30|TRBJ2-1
CAWSSYYNEQFF
TGTGCCTGGAGCAGCTACTACAATGAGCAGTTCTTC
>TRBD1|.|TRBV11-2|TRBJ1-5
CASSLAQGAGQPQHF
TGTGCCAGCAGCTTAGCTCAGGGGGCAGGTCAGCCCCAGCATTTT
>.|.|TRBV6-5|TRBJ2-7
CASSPTRLAIEQYF
TGTGCCAGCAGTCCAACCCGCCTAGCGATCGAGCAGTACTTC
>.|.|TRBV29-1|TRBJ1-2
CSVVVNNYYGYTF
TGCAGCGTTGTCGTGAACAACTATTATGGCTACACCTTC
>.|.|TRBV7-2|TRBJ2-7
CASSPVVEYEQYF
TGTGCCAGCAGCCCGGTGGTGGAGTACGAGCAGTACTTC
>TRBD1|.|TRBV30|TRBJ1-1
CAWTRIGQGNTEAFF
TGTGCCTGGACTAGAATCGGACAGGGGAACACTGAAGCTTTCTTT
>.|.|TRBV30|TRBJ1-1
CAWSVRAEQGGKAFF
TGTGCCTGGAGTGTACGGGCGGAACAGGGAGGGAAAGCTTTCTTT
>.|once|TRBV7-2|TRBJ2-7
CASSLSSNSYEQYF
TGTGCCAGCAGCTTAAGCAGTAACTCCTACGAGCAGTACTTC
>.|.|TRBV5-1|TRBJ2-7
CASSFSGREGEQYF
TGCGCCAGCAGCTTTTCGGGCAGGGAAGGCGAGCAGTACTTC
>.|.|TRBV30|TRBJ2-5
CAWTNGRGPETQYF
TGTGCCTGGACCAACGGGCGGGGTCCCGAGACCCAGTACTTC
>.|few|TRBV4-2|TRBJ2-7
CASSQARTYEQYF
TGTGCCAGCAGCCAAGCTAGGACCTACGAGCAGTACTTC
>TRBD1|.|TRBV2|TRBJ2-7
CASSGPGQNEQYF
TGTGCCAGCAGTGGCCCGGGACAGAACGAGCAGTACTTC
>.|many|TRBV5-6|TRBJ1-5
CASSLRRYGNQPQHF
TGTGCCAGCAGCTTGAGGCGGTATGGCAATCAGCCCCAGCATTTT
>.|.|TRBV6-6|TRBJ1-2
CASILTGDYGYTF
TGTGCCAGCATTCTGACAGGAGACTATGGCTACACCTTC
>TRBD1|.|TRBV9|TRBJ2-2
CASNRQGQDTGELFF
TGTGCCAGCAACCGCCAGGGACAGGACACCGGGGAGCTGTTTTTT
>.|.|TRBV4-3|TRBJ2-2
CASSQDQGINTGELFF
TGCGCCAGCAGCCAAGATCAGGGGATCAACACCGGGGAGCTGTTTTTT
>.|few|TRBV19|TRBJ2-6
CASVLSGANVLTF
TGTGCCAGTGTGCTCTCTGGGGCCAACGTCCTGACTTTC
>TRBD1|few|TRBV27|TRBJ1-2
CASSPRAVSGTGGYYGYTF
TGTGCCAGCAGCCCTCGGGCGGTGTCCGGGACAGGGGGGTACTATGGCTACACCTTC
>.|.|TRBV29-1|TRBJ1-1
CSVTLTANTEAFF
TGCAGCGTCACCCTGACAGCGAACACTGAAGCTTTCTTT
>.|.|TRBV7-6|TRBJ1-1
CASSLDPMGGSTEAFF
TGTGCCAGCAGCTTAGATCCGATGGGGGGGAGCACTGAAGCTTTCTTT
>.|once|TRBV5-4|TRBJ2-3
CASSSSWADTQYF
TGTGCCAGCAGCTCGAGCTGGGCAGATACGCAGTATTTT
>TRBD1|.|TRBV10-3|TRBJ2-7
CAISSGQGSSGQYF
TGTGCCATCAGCTCGGGACAGGGGAGTAGTGGGCAGTACTTC
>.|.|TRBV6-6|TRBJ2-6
CASSPRIGANVLTF
TGTGCCAGCAGTCCCCGTATCGGGGCCAACGTCCTGACTTTC
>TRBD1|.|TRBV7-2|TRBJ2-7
CASSYTGTETYEQYF
TGTGCCAGCAGCTACACCGGGACAGAGACCTACGAGCAGTACTTC
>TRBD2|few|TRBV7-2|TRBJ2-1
CASSLGRTSEGYNEQFF
TGTGCCAGCAGCTTAGGCCGGACTAGTGAAGGATACAATGAGCAGTTCTTC
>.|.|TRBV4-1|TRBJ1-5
CASSLGGSNQPQHF
TGCGCCAGCAGCCTAGGAGGTTCGAATCAGCCCCAGCATTTT
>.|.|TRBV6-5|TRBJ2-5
CASSYSNQLGVETQYF
TGTGCCAGCAGTTACTCGAATCAGCTGGGGGTCGAGACCCAGTACTTC
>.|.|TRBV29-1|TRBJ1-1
CSAGQRNTEAFF
TGCAGCGCTGGACAGCGGAACACTGAAGCTTTCTTT
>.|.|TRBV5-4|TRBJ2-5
CASSAPSGIETQYF
TGTGCCAGCAGCGCCCCCTCGGGGATAGAGACCCAGTACTTC
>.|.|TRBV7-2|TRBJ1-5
CASSMGAGHNQPQHF
TGTGCCAGCAGCATGGGAGCCGGACACAATCAGCCCCAGCATTTT
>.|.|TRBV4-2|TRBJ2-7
CASSQERGYEQYF
TGTGCCAGCAGCCAAGAGAGGGGATACGAGCAGTACTTC
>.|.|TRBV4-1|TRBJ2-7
CASSQDSQGMYEQYF
TGCGCCAGCAGCCAAGATTCACAGGGCATGTACGAGCAGTACTTC
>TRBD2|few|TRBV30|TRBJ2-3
CAWTPSGSTDTQYF
TGTGCCTGGACCCCTAGCGGGAGCACAGATACGCAGTATTTT
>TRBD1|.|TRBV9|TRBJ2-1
CASSPRTGNNEQFF
TGTGCCAGCAGCCCGCGGACAGGGAACAATGAGCAGTTCTTC
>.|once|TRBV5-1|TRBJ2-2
CASTVDRTGELFF
TGCGCCAGCACCGTCGACAGGACCGGGGAGCTGTTTTTT
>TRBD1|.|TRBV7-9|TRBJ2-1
CASSLGQGEDNEQFF
TGTGCCAGCAGCTTAGGACAGGGGGAGGACAATGAGCAGTTCTTC